The rows below give T cell receptor beta chains drawn from one sample of a study of molecular identifiers for immune sequencing clone quantification. TCRdb used MiXCR to reprocess the PCR reads, holding one entry per CDR3 protein. The sample lists about half a million distinct CDR3 sequences; about a fifth were seen once. The sequenced material came from naive CD8+ T cells from blood, with Jurkat cell RNA spiked in. Receptors originate from a human donor in good health. Some libraries in this study had Jurkat cell RNA spiked in. CDR3s include the opening cysteine and the closing phenylalanine or tryptophan. Clone size is given for some rows only: seen once, a few or many times, or a class if the clone is expanded.

>TRBV10-3|NA
CAISELGTGKPYEQYF
>TRBV4-2|many
CASSQDLADRGTDTQYF
>TRBV12-3/TRBV12-4|many
CAVLRGQTEAFF
>TRBV29-1|many
CSVESSAGQYEQYF
>TRBV20-1|many
CSASPRGGPDTQYF
>TRBV3-1|many
CASSQEGQYQETQYF
>TRBV7-8|few
CASNLNRGTSYGYTF
>TRBV20-1|many
CSATRDRVTYEQYF
>TRBV12-5|many
CASGTTESYEQYF
>TRBV7-9|NA
CASSLAGQGVADTQYF
>TRBV7-9|many
CASSPIAGVTYEQYF
>TRBV29-1|many
CSVVEGSSYGYTF
>TRBV7-2|NA
CASSWDRGPTGELFF
>TRBV5-1|many
CASRSRGGLLDTQYF
>TRBV9|few
CASSVDGQLDEQYF
>TRBV19|NA
CASAKTVAHTGELFF
>TRBV20-1|many
CSAILGPYEQYF
>TRBV24-1|few
CATSDSQQRSTDTQYF
>TRBV12-3/TRBV12-4|many
CASSFGGGYAFF
>TRBV27|few
CASSPSLGVETQYF